The rows below give T cell receptor beta chains drawn from one sample of a study of shared clonotypes between healthy human individuals. Measured with immunoSEQ multiplex PCR; TCRdb has only the in-frame clones, and not every one. The sample records approximately 600,000 clones, approximately 95% being singletons. The source material was naive CD8+ T cells sorted from blood. The source is a woman younger than 45 in good health. CDR3s include the opening cysteine and the closing phenylalanine or tryptophan. Fields, in order: V gene, D gene, J gene, clone size, CDR3 DNA, CDR3 protein. The D gene is left open where the match is weak. Clone size, where shown, is once, few, many, or a class for clones that have expanded.

V: TRBV2; D: NA; J: TRBJ2-7; size: NA; DNA: TGTGCCAGCAGTGAAGTAGGGATTCGCGAGCAGTACTTC; CDR3: CASSEVGIREQYF
V: TRBV10-1; D: NA; J: TRBJ1-1; size: NA; DNA: TGCGCCAGCAGTGACAATCCTTACACTGAAGCTTTCTTT; CDR3: CASSDNPYTEAFF
V: TRBV28; D: NA; J: TRBJ2-6; size: NA; DNA: TGTGCCAGCCCTCTACTGCGGCTCACTGGGGCCAACGTCCTGACTTTC; CDR3: CASPLLRLTGANVLTF
V: TRBV6-5; D: NA; J: TRBJ1-1; size: NA; DNA: TGTGCCAGCAGTTACGCTTACAGGATAGAAGCTTTCTTT; CDR3: CASSYAYRIEAFF
V: TRBV7-9; D: NA; J: TRBJ1-2; size: NA; DNA: TGTGCCAGCAGCTCAGGGGATTTGTATGGCTACACCTTC; CDR3: CASSSGDLYGYTF
V: TRBV19; D: TRBD2; J: TRBJ2-7; size: NA; DNA: TGTGCCAGTAGTATGTCCGGGACTAGCGGATCCTACGAGCAGTACTTC; CDR3: CASSMSGTSGSYEQYF
V: TRBV4-1; D: NA; J: TRBJ2-2; size: NA; DNA: TGCGCCAGCAGCCAAGATGGGGTCACCGGGGAGCTGTTTTTT; CDR3: CASSQDGVTGELFF
V: TRBV6-5; D: NA; J: TRBJ1-2; size: NA; DNA: TGTGCCAGCAGTTCCGATGACAGGAATGGCTACACCTTC; CDR3: CASSSDDRNGYTF
V: TRBV2; D: NA; J: TRBJ2-7; size: NA; DNA: TGTGCCAGCAGTGGGGCGGGGACGTCCTACGAGCAGTACTTC; CDR3: CASSGAGTSYEQYF
V: TRBV11-1; D: TRBD1; J: TRBJ2-2; size: NA; DNA: TGTGCCAGCAGGACGACAGGGGTGAACACCGGGGAGCTGTTTTTT; CDR3: CASRTTGVNTGELFF
V: TRBV11-2; D: TRBD2; J: TRBJ2-7; size: NA; DNA: TGTGCCAGCAGCCGTAGCGGGAGGGGCTTCTCCTACGAGCAGTACTTC; CDR3: CASSRSGRGFSYEQYF
V: TRBV14; D: TRBD2; J: TRBJ2-3; size: NA; DNA: TGTGCCAGCAGCTCACTAGCGGGAGAATCAGATACGCAGTATTTT; CDR3: CASSSLAGESDTQYF
V: TRBV11-2; D: NA; J: TRBJ2-7; size: NA; DNA: TGTGCCAGCAGCCGGTTCCCAGGGGATGACGAGCAGTACTTC; CDR3: CASSRFPGDDEQYF
V: TRBV7-2; D: NA; J: TRBJ1-4; size: NA; DNA: TGTGCCAGCAGCTTAGGTCAGGGTAGGAGGAATGAAAAACTGTTTTTT; CDR3: CASSLGQGRRNEKLFF
V: TRBV6-6; D: NA; J: TRBJ2-7; size: NA; DNA: TGTGCCAGCAGTTACTCGATCACCTACGAGCAGTACTTC; CDR3: CASSYSITYEQYF
V: TRBV7-9; D: NA; J: TRBJ2-7; size: NA; DNA: TGTGCCAGCAGCCAAGGACAGTCAATCTCCTACGAGCAGTACTTC; CDR3: CASSQGQSISYEQYF
V: TRBV11-2; D: TRBD1; J: TRBJ2-7; size: NA; DNA: TGTGCCAGCAGCTTAGCCGGGACAGGGAGAGAAGCCTACGAGCAGTACTTC; CDR3: CASSLAGTGREAYEQYF
V: TRBV7-9; D: NA; J: TRBJ2-2; size: NA; DNA: TGTGCCAGCAGGGATGGGGGGCCGAACACCGGGGAGCTGTTTTTT; CDR3: CASRDGGPNTGELFF
V: TRBV27; D: TRBD1; J: TRBJ1-2; size: NA; DNA: TGTGCCAGCAGTCTCGAGACAGGGGGCGCAAATGGCTACACCTTC; CDR3: CASSLETGGANGYTF
V: TRBV9; D: TRBD1; J: TRBJ1-4; size: NA; DNA: TGTGCCAGCAGCATGGGACAGGGGCCTAATGAAAAACTGTTTTTT; CDR3: CASSMGQGPNEKLFF
V: TRBV27; D: TRBD2; J: TRBJ2-7; size: once; DNA: TGTGCCAGCAGTCGGACTAGCGGGAGTCTCTTTTCCTACGAGCAGTACTTC; CDR3: CASSRTSGSLFSYEQYF
V: TRBV28; D: NA; J: TRBJ2-3; size: NA; DNA: TGTGCCAGCAGTTTTTATATAGTTGGCCCAGATACGCAGTATTTT; CDR3: CASSFYIVGPDTQYF
V: TRBV6-6; D: TRBD2; J: TRBJ2-7; size: NA; DNA: TGTGCCAGCAGTTACTCGAATAAGCGGGACTACGAGCAGTACTTC; CDR3: CASSYSNKRDYEQYF
V: TRBV28; D: NA; J: TRBJ1-2; size: NA; DNA: TGTGCCAGCACTGAAGGAGGGAGAGGCTACACCTTC; CDR3: CASTEGGRGYTF
V: TRBV5-4; D: TRBD1; J: TRBJ2-3; size: NA; DNA: TGTGCCAGCAGCTTGGACAGGGGAGACTCGGATACGCAGTATTTT; CDR3: CASSLDRGDSDTQYF
V: TRBV27; D: TRBD1; J: TRBJ1-1; size: NA; DNA: TGTGCCAGCAGTTCCATAAGGGGGCTAAACACTGAAGCTTTCTTT; CDR3: CASSSIRGLNTEAFF
V: TRBV7-8; D: TRBD2; J: TRBJ2-7; size: NA; DNA: TGTGCCAGCAGCTCGACCGGGACTAGTAGCTACGAGCAGTACTTC; CDR3: CASSSTGTSSYEQYF
V: TRBV5-1; D: NA; J: TRBJ1-1; size: NA; DNA: TGCGCCAGCAGCTTGGATCCGAACACTGAAGCTTTCTTT; CDR3: CASSLDPNTEAFF